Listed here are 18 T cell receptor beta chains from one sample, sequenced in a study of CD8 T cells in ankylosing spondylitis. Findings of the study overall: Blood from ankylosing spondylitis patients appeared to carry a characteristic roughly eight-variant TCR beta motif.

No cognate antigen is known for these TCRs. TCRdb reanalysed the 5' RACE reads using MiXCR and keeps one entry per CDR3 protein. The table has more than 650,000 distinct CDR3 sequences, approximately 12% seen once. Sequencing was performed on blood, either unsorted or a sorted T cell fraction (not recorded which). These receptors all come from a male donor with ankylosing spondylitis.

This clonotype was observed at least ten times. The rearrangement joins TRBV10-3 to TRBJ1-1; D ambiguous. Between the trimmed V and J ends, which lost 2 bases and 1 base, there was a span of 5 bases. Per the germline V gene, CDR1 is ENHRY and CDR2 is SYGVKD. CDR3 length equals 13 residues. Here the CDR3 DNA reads TGTGCCATCAGTGAGACAGCGAACACTGAAGCTTTCTTT. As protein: CAISETANTEAFF.

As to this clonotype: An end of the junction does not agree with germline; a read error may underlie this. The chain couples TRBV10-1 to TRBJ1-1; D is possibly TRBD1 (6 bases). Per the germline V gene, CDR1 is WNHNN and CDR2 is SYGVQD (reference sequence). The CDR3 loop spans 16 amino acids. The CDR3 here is CASSDQRPGGQAEALF. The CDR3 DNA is TGCGCCAGCAGTGACCAAAGACCCGGGGGCCAGGCGGAAGCTCTCTTT.

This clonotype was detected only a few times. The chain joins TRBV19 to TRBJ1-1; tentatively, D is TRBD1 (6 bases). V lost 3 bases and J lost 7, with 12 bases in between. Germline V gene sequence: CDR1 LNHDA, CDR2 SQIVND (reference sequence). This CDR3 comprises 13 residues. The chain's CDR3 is CASSIDQGNEAFF. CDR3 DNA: TGTGCCAGTAGTATTGACCAGGGGAATGAAGCTTTCTTT.

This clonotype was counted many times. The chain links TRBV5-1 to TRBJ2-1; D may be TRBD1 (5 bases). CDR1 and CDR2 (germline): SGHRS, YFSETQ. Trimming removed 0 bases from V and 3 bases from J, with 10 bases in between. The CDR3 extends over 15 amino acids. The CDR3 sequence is CASSLAAGLYNEQFF. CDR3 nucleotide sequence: TGCGCCAGCAGCTTGGCGGCAGGGCTCTACAATGAGCAGTTCTTC.

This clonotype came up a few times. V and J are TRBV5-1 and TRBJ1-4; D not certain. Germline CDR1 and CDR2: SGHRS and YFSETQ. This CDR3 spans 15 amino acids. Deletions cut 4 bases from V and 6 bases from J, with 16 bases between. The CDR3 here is CASSPAPGGDEKLFF. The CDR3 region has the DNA TGCGCCAGCAGCCCAGCCCCAGGAGGAGATGAAAAACTGTTTTTT.

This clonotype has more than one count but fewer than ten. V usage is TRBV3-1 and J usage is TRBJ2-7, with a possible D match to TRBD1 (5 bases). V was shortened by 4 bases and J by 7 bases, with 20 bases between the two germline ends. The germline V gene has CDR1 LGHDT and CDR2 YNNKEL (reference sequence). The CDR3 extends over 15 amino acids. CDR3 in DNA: TGTGCCAGCAGCCCCATTGCGCCAGGGAAAGGTGAGCAGTACTTC. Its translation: CASSPIAPGKGEQYF.

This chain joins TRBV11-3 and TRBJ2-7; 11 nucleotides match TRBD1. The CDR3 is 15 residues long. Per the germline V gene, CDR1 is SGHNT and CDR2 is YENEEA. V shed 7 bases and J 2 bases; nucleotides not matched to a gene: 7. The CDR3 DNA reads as TGTGCCAGCACCATTTCGGGACAGGGGGCCTACGAGCAGTACTTC. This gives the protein CASTISGQGAYEQYF.

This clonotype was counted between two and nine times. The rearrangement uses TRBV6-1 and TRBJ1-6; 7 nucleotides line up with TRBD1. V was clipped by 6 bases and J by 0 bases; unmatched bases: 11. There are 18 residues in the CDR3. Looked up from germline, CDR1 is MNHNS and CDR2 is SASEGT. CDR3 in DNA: TGTGCCAGCAGCCCCGGGACAGCGAAAAGCTCCTATAATTCACCCCTCCACTTT. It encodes CASSPGTAKSSYNSPLHF.

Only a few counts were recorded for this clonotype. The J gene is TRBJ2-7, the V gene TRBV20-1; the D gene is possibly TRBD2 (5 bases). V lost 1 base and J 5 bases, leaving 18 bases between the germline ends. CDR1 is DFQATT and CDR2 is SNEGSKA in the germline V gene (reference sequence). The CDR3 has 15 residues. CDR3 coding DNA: TGCAGTGCTAGAGTGCCAGCGGTGAGGTCCAACGAGCAGTACTTC. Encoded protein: CSARVPAVRSNEQYF.

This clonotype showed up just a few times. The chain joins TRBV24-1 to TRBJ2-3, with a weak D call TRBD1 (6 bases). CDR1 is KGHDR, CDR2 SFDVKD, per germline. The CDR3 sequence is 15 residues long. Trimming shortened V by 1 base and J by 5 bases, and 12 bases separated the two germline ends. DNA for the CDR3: TGTGCCACCAGTGATTTTACAGGGATACGAGATACGCAGTATTTT. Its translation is CATSDFTGIRDTQYF.

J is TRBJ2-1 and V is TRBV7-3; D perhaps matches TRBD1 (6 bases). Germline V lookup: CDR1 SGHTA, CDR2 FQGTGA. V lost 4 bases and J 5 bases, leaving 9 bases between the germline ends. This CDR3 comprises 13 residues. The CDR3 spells CASSSNRDNEQFF. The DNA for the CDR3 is TGTGCCAGCAGCTCAAACAGGGACAATGAGCAGTTCTTC.

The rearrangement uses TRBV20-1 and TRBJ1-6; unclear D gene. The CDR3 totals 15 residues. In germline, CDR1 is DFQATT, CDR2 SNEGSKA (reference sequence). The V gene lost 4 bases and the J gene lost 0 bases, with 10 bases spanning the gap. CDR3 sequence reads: CSATAASSYNSPLHF. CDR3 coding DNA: TGCAGTGCTACGGCGGCCAGCTCCTATAATTCACCCCTCCACTTT.

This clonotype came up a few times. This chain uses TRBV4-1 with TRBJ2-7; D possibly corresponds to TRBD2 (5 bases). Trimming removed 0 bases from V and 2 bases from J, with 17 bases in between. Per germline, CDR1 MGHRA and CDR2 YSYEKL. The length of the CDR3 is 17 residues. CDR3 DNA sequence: TGCGCCAGCAGCCAAGATTTCCTAGCAGGTGATACCTACGAGCAGTACTTC. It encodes CASSQDFLAGDTYEQYF.

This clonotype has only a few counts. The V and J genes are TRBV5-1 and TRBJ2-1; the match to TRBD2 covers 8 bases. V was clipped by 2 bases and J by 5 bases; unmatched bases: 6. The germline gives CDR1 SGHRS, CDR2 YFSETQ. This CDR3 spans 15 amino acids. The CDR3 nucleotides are TGCGCCAGCAGCTTAGCGGGAGTCACCCACAATGAGCAGTTCTTC. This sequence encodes CASSLAGVTHNEQFF.

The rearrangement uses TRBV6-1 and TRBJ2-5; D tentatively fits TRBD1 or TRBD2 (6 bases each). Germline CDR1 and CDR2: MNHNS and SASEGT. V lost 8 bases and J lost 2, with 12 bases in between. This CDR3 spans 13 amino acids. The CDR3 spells CASQGGLQETQYF. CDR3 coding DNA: TGTGCCAGCCAAGGGGGACTTCAAGAGACCCAGTACTTC.

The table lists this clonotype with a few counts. The DNA of the CDR3 is TGTGCCAGCTCACGACAGTATAATTCACCCCTCCACTTT. Translated: CASSRQYNSPLHF. This sequence joins TRBV18 and TRBJ1-6, with D possibly matching TRBD1 (5 bases). Germline V gene lookup returns CDR1 KGHSH and CDR2 LQKENI. The CDR3 length is 13 residues. The V gene lost 4 bases and the J gene lost 4 bases, with 5 bases spanning the gap. Based on the CDR3 plus reference TRBV18 and TRBJ1-6, the full variable domain is NAGVMQNPRHLVRRRGQEARLRCSPMKGHSHVYWYRQLPEEGLKFMVYLQKENIIDESGMPKERFSAEFPKEGPSILRIQQVVRGDSAAYFCASSRQYNSPLHFGNGTRLTVT.

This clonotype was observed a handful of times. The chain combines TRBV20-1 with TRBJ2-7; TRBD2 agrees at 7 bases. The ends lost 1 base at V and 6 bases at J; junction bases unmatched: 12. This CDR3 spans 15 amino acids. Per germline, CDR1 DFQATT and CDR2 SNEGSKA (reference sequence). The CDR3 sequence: CSARGSIGGRAEQYF. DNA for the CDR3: TGCAGTGCTAGAGGAAGTATTGGCGGGAGAGCCGAGCAGTACTTC.

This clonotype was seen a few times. CDR3 amino acids: CSARGQGASMETQYF. For the CDR3, the DNA is TGCAGTGCTAGAGGACAGGGGGCGTCAATGGAGACCCAGTACTTC. J is TRBJ2-5 and V is TRBV20-1; 10 bases fit TRBD1. The CDR3 runs 15 residues. In germline, CDR1 is DFQATT, CDR2 SNEGSKA (reference sequence). Trimming at V came to 1 base and at J to 5 bases, leaving 7 bases not matched to a gene.